The 21 T cell receptor beta chains reported below all come from one sample, sequenced in a study of T cell repertoires in cytomegalovirus infection. TCRdb recomputed calls from the reads with MiXCR, one row per CDR3 protein. Altogether 200,000 to 300,000 distinct CDR3 sequences are present, roughly 13% being singletons, with the ten largest covering about 10%. Sequencing was performed on PBMCs. The receptors shown here come from a human donor in good health (CMV status not recorded). Some clones in this sample may be carry-over from other donors' samples.

This chain connects TRBV29-1 to TRBJ1-1; D unresolved. The ends were cut back, 4 bases at V and 2 bases at J, with 11 bases in the middle. The CDR3 runs 13 residues. Germline V lookup: CDR1 SQVTM, CDR2 ANQGSEA. The CDR3 bases are TGCAGCGTTGGGTTTTATCTAAACACTGAAGCTTTCTTT. It codes for CSVGFYLNTEAFF.

This clonotype was observed many times. J is TRBJ2-3 and V is TRBV6-2 or TRBV6-3; TRBD1 matches 10 bases. CDR3 length: 17 residues. From germline, CDR1 is MNHEY and CDR2 SVGEGT. With V trimmed by 0 bases and J by 4 bases, 7 bases remained unmatched. The CDR3 protein is CASSYSPRTGGADTQYF. Here the CDR3 DNA reads TGTGCCAGCAGTTACTCGCCCAGGACAGGGGGTGCAGATACGCAGTATTTT.

This sequence joins TRBV20-1 and TRBJ2-5; D is perhaps TRBD1 or TRBD2 (6 bases each). CDR3 length: 17 residues. Trimming removed 0 bases at V and 2 bases at J, with 19 bases between. CDR1 and CDR2 (germline): DFQATT, SNEGSKA (reference sequence). This CDR3 is CSARDFRGPWRQETQYF. The CDR3 DNA follows: TGCAGTGCTAGAGATTTTCGGGGGCCCTGGCGACAAGAGACCCAGTACTTC.

The gene calls are TRBV5-1 and TRBJ1-5; TRBD1 aligns across 7 bases. The germline gives CDR1 SGHRS, CDR2 YFSETQ. Trimming took 0 bases from V and 3 from J; bases not matched to a gene: 3. The CDR3 is 15 residues long. The CDR3 sequence is CASSLGGQHNQPQHF. The CDR3 DNA reads as TGCGCCAGCAGCTTGGGGGGACAGCACAATCAGCCCCAGCATTTT.

The rearrangement uses TRBV19 and TRBJ1-2; TRBD1 matches 10 bases. CDR3 size: 15 residues. The J segment lost 7 bases and the V segment lost 4 bases, leaving 9 bases of the junction unmatched. CDR1 is LNHDA, CDR2 SQIVND, per germline (reference sequence). CDR3 in DNA: TGTGCCAGTAGTAAACCGGGACAGGGGTCGTTTGGCTACACCTTC. The encoded protein is CASSKPGQGSFGYTF.

This clonotype was seen ten or more times. This rearrangement joins TRBV18 to TRBJ1-1, with 7 bases matching TRBD1. Losses at the gene ends were 1 base for V and 3 bases for J; bases not matched to a gene: 2. CDR1 and CDR2 (germline): KGHSH, LQKENI. The CDR3 spans 14 residues. The CDR3 DNA sequence: TGTGCCAGCTCACCACGGGACAGAGACACTGAAGCTTTCTTT. Its translation is CASSPRDRDTEAFF.

The rearrangement joins TRBV7-9 to TRBJ2-1; D is unresolved. The CDR3 runs 14 residues. Germline V CDR1 and CDR2: SEHNR, FQNEAQ (reference sequence). The V and J ends lost 1 base and 10 bases respectively, with 14 bases between them. In DNA, the CDR3 is TGTGCCAGCAGCTTAGTCTCCATAGCTGCGGAGCAGTTCTTC. Protein: CASSLVSIAAEQFF.

This clonotype was observed a few times. The CDR3 sequence is CASSRVIATYNEQFF. The CDR3 DNA is TGTGCCAGCAGTCGGGTTATAGCAACCTACAATGAGCAGTTCTTC. The chain carries TRBV12-3 or TRBV12-4 and TRBJ2-1; D uncertain. V lost 5 bases, J lost 2 bases, and 13 bases lay in between. This CDR3 is built from 15 residues.

The genes are TRBV6-1 and TRBJ2-6; D gene unclear. Germline-derived CDR1 and CDR2 are MNHNS and SASEGT. The CDR3 contains 14 residues. Deletions cut 7 bases from V and 4 bases from J, with 11 bases between. The CDR3 nucleotides are TGTGCCAGCACCTTCAGGTGGGGGGCCAACGTCCTGACTTTC. Encoded protein: CASTFRWGANVLTF.

This clonotype was seen repeatedly, ten times or more. The chain has TRBV7-6 and TRBJ2-7, with TRBD2 matching 10 bases. V was clipped by 4 bases and J by 3 bases; unmatched bases: 3. Germline V gene data show CDR1 as SGHVS and CDR2 as FNYEAQ. This CDR3 has 14 amino acids. The CDR3 sequence is CASSSTSGIYEQYF. In DNA, the CDR3 is TGTGCCAGCAGCTCAACTAGCGGGATCTACGAGCAGTACTTC.

The rearrangement links TRBV20-1 to TRBJ2-4, with TRBD1 matching over 9 bases. V shed 3 bases and J 6 bases; nucleotides not matched to a gene: 6. The CDR3 length is 14 residues. Germline V gene lookup returns CDR1 DFQATT and CDR2 SNEGSKA (reference sequence). The CDR3 is CSARGTGIGNIQYF. Written as DNA, the CDR3 is TGCAGTGCTAGGGGGACAGGGATCGGAAACATTCAGTACTTC.

This clonotype turned up a few times. The chain is built from TRBV29-1 and TRBJ2-3, with D uncertain. The CDR3 totals 14 residues. V lost 6 bases, J lost 0 bases, and 13 bases lay in between. Germline CDR1 reads SQVTM; CDR2 reads ANQGSEA. CDR3 protein: CSVLNPESTDTQYF. The CDR3, as DNA: TGCAGCGTCCTAAATCCGGAGAGCACAGATACGCAGTATTTT.

This clonotype was recorded at least ten times. The chain uses TRBV4-1 and TRBJ2-1; 13 bases fit TRBD2. The CDR3 is made up of 18 amino acids. J gave up 0 bases and V 3 bases, and 5 bases lay outside the gene matches. Germline CDR1 is MGHRA and CDR2 is YSYEKL. The CDR3 nucleotides are TGCGCCAGCAGCCATGGACTAGCGGGGGCCAGCTCCTACAATGAGCAGTTCTTC. Its translation: CASSHGLAGASSYNEQFF.

A few counts support this clonotype. The chain is built from TRBV6-5 and TRBJ2-2; D may correspond to TRBD1 or TRBD2 (5 bases each). The V end was cut by 5 bases, the J end by 8 bases, with 24 bases between. Germline CDR1 is MNHEY and CDR2 is SVGAGI. The CDR3 length is 17 residues. CDR3: CASSPPKRALGTGELFF. CDR3 in DNA: TGTGCCAGCAGTCCCCCAAAACGGGCCCTTGGGACGGGGGAGCTGTTTTTT.

The sample holds a few counts of this clonotype. The chain joins TRBV10-3 to TRBJ2-1; 10 bases fit TRBD2. Germline V gives CDR1 ENHRY, CDR2 SYGVKD. With 10 bases clipped from V and 5 bases from J, the junction kept 5 bases outside the gene matches. There are 13 residues in the CDR3. Here the CDR3 reads CATSGGKDNEQFF. The CDR3 DNA reads TGTGCCACTAGCGGGGGAAAGGACAATGAGCAGTTCTTC.

The table lists this clonotype with a few counts. The rearrangement uses TRBV20-1 and TRBJ1-2; 7 positions agree with TRBD1. The germline CDR1 and CDR2 sequences are DFQATT and SNEGSKA (reference sequence). With V trimmed by 6 bases and J by 3 bases, 19 bases remained unmatched. The CDR3 has 17 amino acids. CDR3 sequence: CSAQWVRRGQIDYGYTF. The CDR3 DNA reads as TGCAGTGCCCAGTGGGTAAGGAGGGGGCAGATTGACTATGGCTACACCTTC.

This clonotype was seen at least ten times. This sequence joins TRBV6-4 and TRBJ2-3; 8 bases agree with TRBD2. Germline V gene sequence: CDR1 MRHNA, CDR2 SNTAGT. This CDR3 spans 15 amino acids. With V trimmed by 3 bases and J by 1 base, 3 bases remained unmatched. The CDR3 nucleotides are TGTGCCAGCAGTGAAAGAGCGGGGGGCACAGATACGCAGTATTTT. It translates to CASSERAGGTDTQYF.

This clonotype was counted at least ten times. This rearrangement joins TRBV7-2 to TRBJ2-5; D may be TRBD1 or TRBD2 (6 bases each). CDR3 length: 17 amino acids. V was trimmed by 4 bases and J by 2 bases, leaving 20 bases between them. CDR1 is SGHTA and CDR2 is FQGNSA in the germline V gene. This CDR3 is CASSSPGHGGAQETQYF. Here the CDR3 DNA reads TGTGCCAGCAGCTCTCCGGGACACGGAGGGGCTCAAGAGACCCAGTACTTC.

This clonotype was counted between two and nine times. V gene TRBV18 combines with J gene TRBJ2-3, with D hard to call. Germline loops: CDR1 KGHSH, CDR2 LQKENI. This CDR3 is 11 amino acids long. V lost 2 bases and J lost 5, with 2 bases in between. The CDR3 coding sequence is TGTGCCAGCTCACCAAAAGATACGCAGTATTTT. It specifies CASSPKDTQYF.

In its sample, this clonotype was seen many times. V is TRBV6-2 or TRBV6-3 and J is TRBJ2-2; 7 bases are shared with TRBD2. The CDR3 is 15 residues long. Germline values: CDR1 MNHEY, CDR2 SVGEGT. Germline trimming cut 2 bases from V and 7 bases from J; bases unmatched to any gene: 7. In nucleotides, the CDR3 is TGTGCCAGCAGTTACGGGCGGGAGCCGCTCGGGGAGCTGTTTTTT. It encodes CASSYGREPLGELFF.

In its sample, this clonotype was seen many times. V is TRBV4-1 and J is TRBJ1-6; 8 bases align to TRBD1. The CDR3 is made up of 15 amino acids. The V segment lost 3 bases and the J segment 9 bases; nucleotides outside the gene matches: 7. Per germline, CDR1 MGHRA and CDR2 YSYEKL. CDR3 DNA sequence: TGCGCCAGCAGCCACCCGGACAGGGCGTCTTCACCCCTCCACTTT. It yields the protein CASSHPDRASSPLHF.